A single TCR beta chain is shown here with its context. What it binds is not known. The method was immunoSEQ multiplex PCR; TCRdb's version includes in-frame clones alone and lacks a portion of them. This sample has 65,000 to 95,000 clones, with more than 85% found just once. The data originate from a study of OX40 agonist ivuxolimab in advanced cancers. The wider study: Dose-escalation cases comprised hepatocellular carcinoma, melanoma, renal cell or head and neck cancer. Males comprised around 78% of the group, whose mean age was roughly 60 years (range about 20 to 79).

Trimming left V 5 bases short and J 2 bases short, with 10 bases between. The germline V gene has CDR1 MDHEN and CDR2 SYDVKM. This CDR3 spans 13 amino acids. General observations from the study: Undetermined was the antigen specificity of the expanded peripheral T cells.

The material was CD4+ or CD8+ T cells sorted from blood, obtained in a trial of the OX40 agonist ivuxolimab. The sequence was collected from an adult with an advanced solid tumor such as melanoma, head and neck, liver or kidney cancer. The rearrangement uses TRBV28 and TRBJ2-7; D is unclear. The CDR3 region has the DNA TGTGCCAGCAGTAGTTTTATGCCCTACGAGCAGTACTTC. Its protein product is CASSSFMPYEQYF.